Each of the 22 T cell receptor beta chains below was sequenced from the same sample in a study of T cell changes during pregnancy in multiple sclerosis (dated by TCRdb to between 2018 and 2021). Library prep was done by the immunoSEQ multiplex PCR assay. Here the immuneACCESS table is served through TCRdb, limited to in-frame sequences with V and J called. Missing clones are a known gap in these copies; in checked studies unresolved V genes cover under half, and the rest lacks a known reason. The sample has roughly 90,000 clones on record, 80% to 95% of them singletons. Around 1.7% of the sample is held by the ten biggest clonotypes. This material consisted of peripheral blood, taken in the first trimester of pregnancy. Receptor source: a female donor in good health, enrolled as a control in a pregnancy study.

This rearrangement joins TRBV18 to TRBJ2-3; 7 nucleotides agree with TRBD2. V shed 3 bases, J shed 1 base, and the junction held 4 bases outside the gene matches. CDR3 length: 15 residues. Per the germline V gene, CDR1 is KGHSH and CDR2 is LQKENI. The CDR3 DNA follows: TGTGCCAGCTCACCTCTAGCGGCGGGCACAGATACGCAGTATTTT. Its translation: CASSPLAAGTDTQYF. Combining the CDR3 with reference TRBV18 and TRBJ2-3 gives the whole variable domain NAGVMQNPRHLVRRRGQEARLRCSPMKGHSHVYWYRQLPEEGLKFMVYLQKENIIDESGMPKERFSAEFPKEGPSILRIQQVVRGDSAAYFCASSPLAAGTDTQYFGPGTRLTVL.

CDR3 amino acids: CASSPEELEGTDTQYF. The CDR3 DNA reads as TGCGCCAGCAGCCCGGAAGAACTCGAGGGCACAGATACGCAGTATTTT. The rearrangement links TRBV4-3 to TRBJ2-3; the D is unclear. With 4 bases removed from V and 1 base from J, the gap between germline ends came to 15 bases. CDR3 size: 16 residues. Germline values: CDR1 LGHNA, CDR2 YSLEER.

The rearrangement joins TRBV7-2 to TRBJ1-5, with D maybe TRBD1 (6 bases). Germline V gene lookup returns CDR1 SGHTA and CDR2 FQGNSA. This CDR3 is built from 16 residues. V was shortened by 1 base and J by 0 bases, with 10 bases between the two germline ends. The CDR3: CASSLGGGGSNQPQHF. In nucleotides, the CDR3 is TGTGCCAGCAGCTTAGGGGGAGGGGGTAGCAATCAGCCCCAGCATTTT.

This clone showed up just once. The rearrangement joins TRBV5-6 to TRBJ1-2; D is perhaps TRBD1 (5 bases). Trimming cost V 5 bases and J 7 bases, with 18 bases left between them. The CDR3 extends over 14 amino acids. Per the germline V gene, CDR1 is SGHDT and CDR2 is YYEEEE. The CDR3 DNA reads TGTGCCAGCAGACCAGACAGCTCCGCTAGTGGCTACACCTTC. This gives the protein CASRPDSSASGYTF.

The rearrangement links TRBV4-1 to TRBJ1-1, with D possibly matching TRBD1 (6 bases). The CDR3 runs 15 residues. From germline, CDR1 is MGHRA and CDR2 YSYEKL. Deletions cut 6 bases from V and 0 bases from J, with 14 bases between. CDR3 coding DNA: TGCGCCAGCAGAGCAGAAGGGGGATTGAACACTGAAGCTTTCTTT. It translates to CASRAEGGLNTEAFF.

The chain couples TRBV4-2 to TRBJ1-4; weak D call: TRBD1 (6 bases). Germline V gene lookup returns CDR1 LGHNA and CDR2 YNFKEQ. The V gene lost 1 base and the J gene lost 8 bases, with 8 bases spanning the gap. The CDR3 covers 13 residues. CDR3 nucleotides: TGTGCCAGCAGCCAAGGGGGGCGAGAAAAACTGTTTTTT. It specifies CASSQGGREKLFF.

The chain combines TRBV10-1 with TRBJ2-4; D remains unclear. This CDR3 region has 15 residues. V was cut by 8 bases and J by 1 base, with 15 bases left in between. Germline CDR1 WNHNN, CDR2 SYGVQD (reference sequence). CDR3 bases: TGCGCCAGCTCACCCCCTCCAGTGGCCAAAAACATTCAGTACTTC. It encodes CASSPPPVAKNIQYF.

This rearrangement joins TRBV14 to TRBJ2-7; tentatively, D is TRBD2 (6 bases). The CDR3 extends over 17 amino acids. V lost 5 bases to trimming and J lost 1 base, with 21 bases between them. The germline CDR1 and CDR2 sequences are SGHDN and FVKESK. DNA for the CDR3: TGTGCCAGCAGCTTAACCGGGGCCAGAGGGACTTCCTACGAGCAGTACTTC. This encodes CASSLTGARGTSYEQYF. Full variable domain (rest looked up from reference TRBV14 and TRBJ2-7): EAGVTQFPSHSVIEKGQTVTLRCDPISGHDNLYWYRRVMGKEIKFLLHFVKESKQDESGMPNNRFLAERTGGTYSTLKVQPAELEDSGVYFCASSLTGARGTSYEQYFGPGTRLTVT.

The rearrangement uses TRBV18 and TRBJ1-4; TRBD1 agrees at 10 bases. This CDR3 is 14 amino acids long. Germline V gene data show CDR1 as KGHSH and CDR2 as LQKENI. V lost 5 bases to trimming and J lost 6 bases; unmatched junction nucleotides: 3. The CDR3 bases are TGTGCCAGCTCAGTTGGACAGGGGGATGAAAAACTGTTTTTT. Its protein product is CASSVGQGDEKLFF.

The genes are TRBV4-1 and TRBJ1-1; no definite D call. Germline-derived CDR1 and CDR2 are MGHRA and YSYEKL. V was cut by 1 base and J by 3 bases, with 6 bases left in between. There are 13 residues in the CDR3. The CDR3 is CASSQGRDTEAFF. CDR3 coding DNA: TGCGCCAGCAGCCAAGGGCGGGACACTGAAGCTTTCTTT.

The V gene is TRBV2, the J gene TRBJ1-2; 9 positions match TRBD1. J lost 7 bases, V lost 4 bases, and 13 bases had no gene match. In germline, CDR1 is SNHLY, CDR2 FYNNEI. The CDR3 sequence is 16 residues long. For the CDR3, the DNA is TGTGCCAGCAGTGGCACCGGGACAGGGTATCGCCTTGGCTACACCTTC. It encodes CASSGTGTGYRLGYTF.

The J gene is TRBJ1-2, the V gene TRBV28; D uncertain. V was clipped by 4 bases and J by 3 bases, with 3 bases between them. Germline V CDR1 and CDR2: MDHEN, SYDVKM. This CDR3 spans 11 amino acids. CDR3 nucleotides: TGTGCCAGCAGTTCGGACTATGGCTACACCTTC. Amino acids: CASSSDYGYTF.

The chain links TRBV6-1 to TRBJ1-2; D uncertain. The V end lost 6 bases, the J end lost 4 bases, and 15 bases lay between the germline ends. Germline loops: CDR1 MNHNS, CDR2 SASEGT. This CDR3 contains 14 residues. The CDR3 DNA is TGTGCCAGCAGAACATCCTCACAGAGCTATGGCTACACCTTC. The encoded protein is CASRTSSQSYGYTF.

The V and J genes are TRBV16 and TRBJ1-3; D is perhaps TRBD1 (5 bases). The CDR3 contains 16 residues. From germline, CDR1 is KGHSY and CDR2 FQNENV. Trimming shortened V by 2 bases and J by 0 bases, and 11 bases separated the two germline ends. CDR3 coding DNA: TGTGCCAGCAGCCAAGGGACTGCTACCTCTGGAAACACCATATATTTT. Its protein product is CASSQGTATSGNTIYF.

The chain employs TRBV6-5 and TRBJ1-4; D uncertain. Germline CDR1 MNHEY, CDR2 SVGAGI. The ends were cut back, 2 bases at V and 3 bases at J, with 13 bases in the middle. The CDR3 is 16 amino acids. The CDR3 region is CASSYAVGGPNEKLFF. In DNA form, the CDR3 reads TGTGCCAGCAGTTACGCCGTTGGAGGGCCTAATGAAAAACTGTTTTTT.

This clone was seen only once. The chain has TRBV2 and TRBJ2-7; D is tentatively TRBD1 or TRBD2 (6 bases each). Germline V lookup: CDR1 SNHLY, CDR2 FYNNEI. V was shortened by 6 bases and J by 6 bases, with 18 bases between the two germline ends. The CDR3 is made up of 14 amino acids. Here the CDR3 DNA reads TGTGCCAGCAGGGAACAGGGAGGCTTCCTCGAGCAGTACTTC. Protein product: CASREQGGFLEQYF.

The chain recombines TRBV5-1 with TRBJ1-4, with 8 bases matching TRBD1. V was pared by 3 bases and J by 7 bases, with 8 bases of the junction left unmatched. This CDR3 region has 15 residues. Germline V lookup: CDR1 SGHRS, CDR2 YFSETQ. CDR3 amino acids: CASSSLTGEGEKLFF. In DNA, the CDR3 is TGCGCCAGCAGCTCCCTGACAGGGGAGGGTGAAAAACTGTTTTTT.

The chain carries TRBV28 and TRBJ2-1, with 7 positions matching TRBD2. J lost 14 bases, V lost 6 bases, and 7 bases had no gene match. This CDR3 is 11 amino acids long. Germline V gene lookup returns CDR1 MDHEN and CDR2 SYDVKM. The CDR3 protein is CASSPGRVKFF. CDR3 DNA sequence: TGTGCCAGCAGCCCGGGGAGGGTAAAGTTCTTC.

This rearrangement joins TRBV30 to TRBJ2-2; D perhaps matches TRBD2 (6 bases). V was pared by 3 bases and J by 13 bases, with 9 bases between. Germline-derived CDR1 and CDR2 are GTSNPN and SVGIG (reference sequence). This CDR3 has 10 amino acids. The CDR3 protein is CAWRGGGLFF. In DNA, the CDR3 is TGTGCCTGGAGGGGGGGTGGGCTGTTTTTT.

V usage is TRBV19 and J usage is TRBJ2-3; D is unclear. This CDR3 comprises 16 residues. Trimming took off 7 bases at V and 0 bases at J, with 17 bases between the two ends. Per germline, CDR1 LNHDA and CDR2 SQIVND (reference sequence). As DNA, the CDR3 is TGTGCCAGTAATCATGGCCCACTATCGAGCACAGATACGCAGTATTTT. Its protein is CASNHGPLSSTDTQYF.

The genes are TRBV4-1 and TRBJ2-7; 10 bases match TRBD1. The length of the CDR3 is 15 residues. V dropped 8 bases and J dropped 7; count of bases not matched to a gene: 14. Germline loops: CDR1 MGHRA, CDR2 YSYEKL. The CDR3, as DNA: TGCGCCAGCCCGGCAAATAGACAGGGGGCGCGGGAGCAGTACTTC. Residues: CASPANRQGAREQYF.

The gene calls are TRBV5-1 and TRBJ2-1; 10 positions match TRBD1. After removal of 4 bases from V and 4 bases from J, the junction contained 8 bases not matched to a gene. CDR3 length: 16 residues. Germline V lookup: CDR1 SGHRS, CDR2 YFSETQ. CDR3: CASSGLGQGVYNEQFF. The CDR3, as DNA: TGCGCCAGCAGCGGGCTAGGACAGGGGGTGTACAATGAGCAGTTCTTC.